Detailed here is one T cell receptor beta chain. Clones were sequenced by immunoSEQ multiplex PCR, and TCRdb holds only the in-frame ones, with some missing. The repertoire consists of around 2.5 million clones, with approximately 93% occurring once and the leading ten covering 0.36%. This sample was included in a study of shared clonotypes between healthy human individuals. The CDR3 spans 13 residues. The germline V gene encodes CDR1 LNHDA and CDR2 SQIVND (reference sequence). The V and J ends lost 7 bases and 5 bases respectively, with 14 bases between them. The sample was naive CD4+ T cells from PBMCs. Subset denoted: CD45RA+ positively selected. This sequence was found in a man younger than 30 in good health. Some clones in this sample may be carry-over from other donors' samples. The J gene is TRBJ1-2, the V gene TRBV19; a weak D match, TRBD1 (5 bases). The CDR3 region is CASKVQGHYGYTF. The CDR3 DNA follows: TGTGCCAGTAAAGTTCAGGGCCATTATGGCTACACCTTC.